The clone carrying this T cell receptor beta chain has at least ten counts. Its specificity is unknown. The sample belongs to a study of response to subunit inactivated influenza vaccine. Overall study findings and caveats: Authors suggested few new T cells are recruited by each seasonal influenza vaccination.

One entry per CDR3 protein, called by TCRdb with MiXCR from the RT-PCR reads. The table includes hundreds of thousands of distinct CDR3 sequences, approximately 15% detected once. V was clipped by 0 bases and J by 7 bases, with 18 bases between them. Germline V lookup: CDR1 SQVTM, CDR2 ANQGSEA. The CDR3 totals 15 residues. The sequences come from PBMCs from blood, collected 14 days before vaccination. The rearrangement uses TRBV29-1 and TRBJ2-5, with D possibly TRBD2 on 5 matching bases. This TCR came from a man in his fifties who received an inactivated influenza vaccine. The CDR3 sequence: CSVEDSDFKLGTQYF. The CDR3 DNA reads TGCAGCGTTGAAGATTCGGACTTCAAACTCGGGACCCAGTACTTC.